Presented here are 21 T cell receptor beta chains from one specimen sequenced in a study of Ad26.COV2.S vaccination and SARS-CoV-2 variants. The method was immunoSEQ multiplex PCR; TCRdb's version includes in-frame clones alone and lacks a portion of them. This sample carries 300,000 to 500,000 clones, roughly nine tenths of them seen once, and the ten largest clones take under 4%. Described treatment: around 19 received Ad26.COV2.S at low or high dose, single or two shots; several received placebo; per-sample allocation not given. Sample collection was performed on day 63 after the first vaccine or placebo injection. The starting material was peripheral blood, obtained in a trial of Ad26.COV2.S vaccine versus placebo. All receptors derive from a person between 18 and 65 years old who received the Ad26.COV2.S COVID-19 vaccine or a placebo.

The chain has TRBV29-1 and TRBJ1-2; 9 positions match TRBD1. V lost 4 bases to trimming and J lost 5 bases; unmatched junction nucleotides: 2. The CDR3 is made up of 12 amino acids. The germline gives CDR1 SQVTM, CDR2 ANQGSEA. The CDR3 DNA sequence: TGCAGCGTTGTCGGGACAGGGTATGGCTACACCTTC. It is translated as CSVVGTGYGYTF.

The V call is TRBV6-1, the J call TRBJ2-2; D possibly corresponds to TRBD1 (5 bases). The V and J ends lost 1 base and 6 bases respectively, with 9 bases between them. This CDR3 region has 14 residues. Per germline, CDR1 MNHNS and CDR2 SASEGT. This CDR3 reads CASSEESRAGELFF. The CDR3 DNA is TGTGCCAGCAGTGAAGAATCCAGGGCCGGGGAGCTGTTTTTT.

The rearrangement joins TRBV5-6 to TRBJ1-2; D is perhaps TRBD1 (5 bases). There are 14 residues in the CDR3. Germline values: CDR1 SGHDT, CDR2 YYEEEE. The V end was cut by 3 bases, the J end by 4 bases, with 13 bases between. Here the CDR3 reads CASSYRTLAYGYTF. DNA for the CDR3: TGTGCCAGCAGCTACAGGACCCTAGCCTATGGCTACACCTTC. Full variable domain (missing parts from reference TRBV5-6 and TRBJ1-2): DAGVTQSPTHLIKTRGQQVTLRCSPKSGHDTVSWYQQALGQGPQFIFQYYEEEERQRGNFPDRFSGHQFPNYSSELNVNALLLGDSALYLCASSYRTLAYGYTFGSGTRLTVV.

V is TRBV7-8 and J is TRBJ1-3; a possible D gene is TRBD1 (5 bases). The CDR3 covers 18 residues. Germline V CDR1 and CDR2: SGHVS, FQNEAQ. V lost 2 bases and J 6 bases, leaving 23 bases between the germline ends. The CDR3 sequence: CASSLFLLSQGTENTIYF. As DNA, the CDR3 is TGTGCCAGCAGCTTATTTCTCTTATCGCAGGGAACGGAAAACACCATATATTTT.

V usage is TRBV6-6 and J usage is TRBJ1-4; the D gene is possibly TRBD1 (5 bases). V was pared by 5 bases and J by 2 bases, with 12 bases between. This CDR3 comprises 15 residues. Germline V gene lookup returns CDR1 MNHNY and CDR2 SVGAGI (reference sequence). The CDR3 region has the DNA TGTGCCAGCAGTCCCCAGGGAAACACTAATGAAAAACTGTTTTTT. Translating it yields CASSPQGNTNEKLFF.

The rearrangement joins TRBV20-1 to TRBJ2-7; 9 bases map to TRBD1. Unmatched junction bases numbered 8, after V lost 3 bases and J lost 5 bases. The CDR3 is made up of 14 amino acids. Germline values: CDR1 DFQATT, CDR2 SNEGSKA (reference sequence). The CDR3: CSASGGQGMDEQYF. CDR3 nucleotides: TGCAGTGCTAGTGGCGGACAGGGGATGGACGAGCAGTACTTC.

The chain employs TRBV13 and TRBJ2-5, with D hard to call. Germline CDR1 is PRHDT and CDR2 is FYEKMQ (reference sequence). Trimming took 0 bases from V and 0 from J, leaving 5 bases between them. This CDR3 has 14 residues. This CDR3 reads CASSLGQDQETQYF. The CDR3 DNA is TGTGCCAGCAGCTTAGGGCAGGACCAAGAGACCCAGTACTTC.

Comment on this clone: Distinct nucleotide sequences in the sample also encode this CDR3. The chain has TRBV5-1 and TRBJ2-7; 10 bases are a match to TRBD1. V lost 4 bases and J lost 5; bases outside the gene matches: 6. Germline assignment: CDR1 SGHRS and CDR2 YFSETQ. The CDR3 is made up of 14 amino acids. CDR3 sequence (DNA): TGCGCCAGCAGCCCCCGGACAGGGGGTGACGAGCAGTACTTC. Protein: CASSPRTGGDEQYF.

The chain has TRBV5-1 and TRBJ1-2; no clear D gene. Germline V CDR1 and CDR2: SGHRS, YFSETQ. V dropped 3 bases and J dropped 3 bases, with 9 bases sitting between them. The CDR3 sequence is 13 residues long. The DNA for the CDR3 is TGCGCCAGCAGCTATTGGACGGACTATGGCTACACCTTC. Translation gives CASSYWTDYGYTF.

The chain has TRBV2 and TRBJ1-3; D is unclear. V was shortened by 8 bases and J by 3 bases, with 14 bases between the two germline ends. The CDR3 sequence is 14 residues long. From germline, CDR1 is SNHLY and CDR2 FYNNEI. The CDR3 protein is CASDKSGGGNTIYF. The CDR3 DNA sequence: TGTGCCAGCGACAAGTCGGGTGGTGGAAACACCATATATTTT. Complete variable domain (other parts from reference TRBV2 and TRBJ1-3): EPEVTQTPSHQVTQMGQEVILRCVPISNHLYFYWYRQILGQKVEFLVSFYNNEISEKSEIFDDQFSVERPDGSNFTLKIRSTKLEDSAMYFCASDKSGGGNTIYFGEGSWLTVV.

This clone was recorded once. The gene calls are TRBV2 and TRBJ2-3, with 8 bases aligning to TRBD2. Trimming removed 10 bases from V and 0 bases from J; junction bases left unmatched: 6. The CDR3 consists of 14 residues. Germline V lookup: CDR1 SNHLY, CDR2 FYNNEI. The chain's CDR3 is CATRTSTSTDTQYF. CDR3 bases: TGTGCCACCCGGACTAGCACCAGCACAGATACGCAGTATTTT.

The J gene is TRBJ2-2, the V gene TRBV5-1; no clear D. The CDR3 is 13 amino acids. Germline lookup yields CDR1 SGHRS and CDR2 YFSETQ. Trimming shortened V by 4 bases and J by 5 bases, and 9 bases separated the two germline ends. CDR3 sequence (DNA): TGCGCCAGCAGCCCGGTCGAGACCGGGGAGCTGTTTTTT. Translation: CASSPVETGELFF.

The V gene is TRBV19, the J gene TRBJ1-2; 7 nucleotides match TRBD1. V lost 3 bases and J lost 4; bases outside the gene matches: 5. Germline CDR1 reads LNHDA; CDR2 reads SQIVND (reference sequence). The CDR3 sequence is 14 residues long. In DNA, the CDR3 is TGTGCCAGTAGTATGGGGGGACAGATCTATGGCTACACCTTC. Its protein is CASSMGGQIYGYTF.

This sequence joins TRBV6-2 or TRBV6-3 and TRBJ2-1; D may be TRBD2 (6 bases). The V gene lost 2 bases and the J gene lost 2 bases, with 10 bases spanning the gap. This CDR3 region has 15 residues. Germline CDR1 reads MNHEY; CDR2 reads SVGEGT. The CDR3 is CASSYVDYPYNEQFF. The CDR3 DNA sequence: TGTGCCAGCAGTTACGTGGACTATCCCTACAATGAGCAGTTCTTC.

The J gene is TRBJ2-1, the V gene TRBV10-3; D is possibly TRBD2 (5 bases). The CDR3 is 14 amino acids. V was pared by 7 bases and J by 0 bases, with 10 bases between. Germline V lookup: CDR1 ENHRY, CDR2 SYGVKD. The CDR3 sequence is CAIMRESSYNEQFF. CDR3 sequence (DNA): TGTGCCATCATGAGGGAAAGCTCCTACAATGAGCAGTTCTTC.

For the CDR3, the DNA is TGTGCCACCATGGGACAGTCCTCCTACAATGAGCAGTTCTTC. Translating it yields CATMGQSSYNEQFF. The chain uses TRBV27 and TRBJ2-1, with 7 bases lining up with TRBD1. This CDR3 is 14 amino acids long. V shed 10 bases and J 0 bases; nucleotides not matched to a gene: 6. Looked up from germline, CDR1 is MNHEY and CDR2 is SMNVEV (reference sequence).

This clone was seen only once. The chain couples TRBV5-1 to TRBJ1-3; D is undetermined. V lost 0 bases and J lost 0, with 10 bases in between. The germline V gene has CDR1 SGHRS and CDR2 YFSETQ. The CDR3 runs to 16 residues. The CDR3 region is CASSLAGKNSGNTIYF. CDR3 nucleotide sequence: TGCGCCAGCAGCTTGGCCGGCAAAAACTCTGGAAACACCATATATTTT. The full variable domain, completed using reference TRBV5-1 and TRBJ1-3, is KAGVTQTPRYLIKTRGQQVTLSCSPISGHRSVSWYQQTPGQGLQFLFEYFSETQRNKGNFPGRFSGRQFSNSRSEMNVSTLELGDSALYLCASSLAGKNSGNTIYFGEGSWLTVV.

V gene TRBV12-3 or TRBV12-4 combines with J gene TRBJ1-1; no clear D. The CDR3 has 13 amino acids. Trimming took 4 bases from V and 2 from J, leaving 8 bases between them. CDR3 loop: CASSSTDNTEAFF. CDR3 nucleotide sequence: TGTGCCAGCAGTTCTACAGACAACACTGAAGCTTTCTTT.

This clone was recorded a few times. The chain uses TRBV5-4 and TRBJ2-2; D remains ambiguous. Germline V CDR1 and CDR2: SGHNT, YYREEE (reference sequence). The V end lost 0 bases, the J end lost 2 bases, and 5 bases lay between the germline ends. The CDR3 is made up of 14 amino acids. CDR3 in amino acids: CASSLDSNTGELFF. Here the CDR3 DNA reads TGTGCCAGCAGCTTGGACAGTAACACCGGGGAGCTGTTTTTT.

This clone has only a few counts. The gene calls are TRBV20-1 and TRBJ2-3, with 8 positions matching TRBD2. Germline loops: CDR1 DFQATT, CDR2 SNEGSKA (reference sequence). V lost 3 bases, J lost 2 bases, and 7 bases stayed unmatched. The CDR3 contains 15 residues. CDR3 region: CSASTAGGYTDTQYF. For the CDR3, the DNA is TGCAGTGCTAGTACGGCGGGGGGCTACACAGATACGCAGTATTTT.

V and J are TRBV6-1 and TRBJ1-5; D possibly corresponds to TRBD1 (6 bases). This CDR3 is built from 15 residues. The germline CDR1 and CDR2 sequences are MNHNS and SASEGT. The V end was cut by 0 bases, the J end by 3 bases, with 9 bases between. This CDR3 reads CASSEAGTPNQPQHF. The CDR3 DNA reads as TGTGCCAGCAGTGAAGCCGGGACACCCAATCAGCCCCAGCATTTT.